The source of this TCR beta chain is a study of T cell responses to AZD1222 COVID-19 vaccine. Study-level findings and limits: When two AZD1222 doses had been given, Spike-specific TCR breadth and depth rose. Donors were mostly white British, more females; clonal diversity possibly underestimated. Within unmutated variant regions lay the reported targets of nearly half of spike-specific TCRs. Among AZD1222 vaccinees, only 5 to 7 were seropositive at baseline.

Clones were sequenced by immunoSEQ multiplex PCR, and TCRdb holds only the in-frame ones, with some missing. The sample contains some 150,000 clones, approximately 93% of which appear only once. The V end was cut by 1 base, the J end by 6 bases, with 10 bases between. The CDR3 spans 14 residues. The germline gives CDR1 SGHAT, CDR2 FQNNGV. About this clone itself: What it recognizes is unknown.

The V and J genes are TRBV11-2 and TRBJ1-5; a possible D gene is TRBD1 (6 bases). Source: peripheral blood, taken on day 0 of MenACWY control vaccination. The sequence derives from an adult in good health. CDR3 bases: TGTGCCAGCAGCTTAGGGACAGCGGTTCAGCCCCAGCATTTT. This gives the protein CASSLGTAVQPQHF.